The present TCR beta chain was sequenced within a study of CD8+ T cells in alopecia areata. The overall study: Those treated were given oral tofacitinib at 5 to 10 mg twice daily. Study-wide results and caveats: Alopecia totalis/universalis scalp especially showed more expanded CD8+ clones than normal scalp.

This CDR3 is built from 11 residues. V dropped 7 bases and J dropped 3; count of bases not matched to a gene: 0. The germline gives CDR1 SQVTM, CDR2 ANQGSEA. Note on this clone: What it recognizes is unknown.

Once RNA had been extracted, it was reverse transcribed into cDNA to act as the sequencing template. Assay used: immunoSEQ multiplex PCR; TCRdb lists only in-frame clones, some missing. The sample contains about 180,000 clones, around 60% of which appear only once. This material consisted of CD4+ T cells sorted from blood, taken at week 0. V gene TRBV29-1 combines with J gene TRBJ1-2, with 9 bases fitting TRBD1. The TCR sequence derives from a human donor with alopecia areata. This CDR3 reads CSGTGDYGYTF. The CDR3 bases are TGCAGCGGGACAGGGGACTATGGCTACACCTTC.